The source of this T cell receptor beta chain is a study of T cell changes during pregnancy in multiple sclerosis. This clone was detected a few times. Germline loops: CDR1 SNHLY, CDR2 FYNNEI. The CDR3 is 13 residues long. V gave up 9 bases and J gave up 5 bases; unmatched junction bases: 6. The table came from immunoSEQ multiplex PCR; TCRdb's copy has only in-frame clones and leaves some out. The data hold over 80,000 clones, with roughly 93% observed a single time. The source was peripheral blood, collected in the third trimester of pregnancy. The origin of this receptor is a female donor in good health, enrolled as a control in a pregnancy study. The chain recombines TRBV2 with TRBJ1-3; 8 bases are shared with TRBD1. The CDR3 nucleotides read TGTGCCAGTGCCAGGGGGCCGAGAAACACCATATATTTT. This translates into CASARGPRNTIYF.